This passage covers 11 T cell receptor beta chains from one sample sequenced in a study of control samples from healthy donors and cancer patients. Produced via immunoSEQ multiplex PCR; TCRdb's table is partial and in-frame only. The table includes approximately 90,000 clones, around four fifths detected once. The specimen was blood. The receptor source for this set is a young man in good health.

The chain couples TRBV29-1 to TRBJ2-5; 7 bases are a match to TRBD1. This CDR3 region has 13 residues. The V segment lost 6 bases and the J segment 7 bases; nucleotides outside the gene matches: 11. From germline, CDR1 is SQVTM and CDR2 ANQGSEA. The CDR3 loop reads CSVAKGAGGTQYF. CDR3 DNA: TGCAGCGTCGCCAAGGGGGCGGGCGGGACCCAGTACTTC.

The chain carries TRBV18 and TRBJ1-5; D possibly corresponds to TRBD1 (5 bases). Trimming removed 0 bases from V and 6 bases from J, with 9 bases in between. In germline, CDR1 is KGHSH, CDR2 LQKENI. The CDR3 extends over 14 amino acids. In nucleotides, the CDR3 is TGTGCCAGCTCACCACCGGGGGATGGTCAGCCCCAGCATTTT. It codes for CASSPPGDGQPQHF.

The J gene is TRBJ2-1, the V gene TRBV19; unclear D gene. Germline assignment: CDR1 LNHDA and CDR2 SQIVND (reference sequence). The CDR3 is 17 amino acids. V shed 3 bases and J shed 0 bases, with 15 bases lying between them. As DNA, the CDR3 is TGTGCCAGTAGTATTAAGGTCCCTCTGAGCTCCTACAATGAGCAGTTCTTC. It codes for CASSIKVPLSSYNEQFF.

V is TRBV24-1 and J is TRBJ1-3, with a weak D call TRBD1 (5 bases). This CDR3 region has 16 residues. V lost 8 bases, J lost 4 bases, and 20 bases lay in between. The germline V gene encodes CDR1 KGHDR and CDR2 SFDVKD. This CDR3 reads CATIGADSLLGNTIYF. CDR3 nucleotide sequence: TGTGCCACCATTGGGGCAGATAGTCTCTTAGGAAACACCATATATTTT.

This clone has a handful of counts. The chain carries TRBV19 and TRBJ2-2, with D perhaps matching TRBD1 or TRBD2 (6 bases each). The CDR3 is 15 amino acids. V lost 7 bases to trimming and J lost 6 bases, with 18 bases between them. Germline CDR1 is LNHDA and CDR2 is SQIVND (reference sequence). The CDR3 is CASTERPGAAGELFF. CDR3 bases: TGTGCCAGTACTGAGCGTCCGGGGGCGGCCGGGGAGCTGTTTTTT.

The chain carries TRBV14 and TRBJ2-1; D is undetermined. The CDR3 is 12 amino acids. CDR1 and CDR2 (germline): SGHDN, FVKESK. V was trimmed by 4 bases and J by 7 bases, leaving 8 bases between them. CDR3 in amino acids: CASSLGRNEQFF. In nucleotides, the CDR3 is TGTGCCAGCAGCCTGGGAAGGAATGAGCAGTTCTTC.

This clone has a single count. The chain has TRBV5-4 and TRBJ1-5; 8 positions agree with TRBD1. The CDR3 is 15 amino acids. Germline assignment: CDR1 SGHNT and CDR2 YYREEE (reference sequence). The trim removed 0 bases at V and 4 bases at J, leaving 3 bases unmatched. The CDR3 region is CASSLAGGENQPQHF. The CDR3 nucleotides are TGTGCCAGCAGCTTGGCAGGGGGCGAGAATCAGCCCCAGCATTTT.

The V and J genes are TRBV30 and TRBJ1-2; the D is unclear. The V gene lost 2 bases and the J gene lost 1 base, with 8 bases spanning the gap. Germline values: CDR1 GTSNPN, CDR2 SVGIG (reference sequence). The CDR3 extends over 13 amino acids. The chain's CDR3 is CAWSLGSNYGYTF. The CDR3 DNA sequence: TGTGCCTGGAGTCTTGGGAGTAACTATGGCTACACCTTC.

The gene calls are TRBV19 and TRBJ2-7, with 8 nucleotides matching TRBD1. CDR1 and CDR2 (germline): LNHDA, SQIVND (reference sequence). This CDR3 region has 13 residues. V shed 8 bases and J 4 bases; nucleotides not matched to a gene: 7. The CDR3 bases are TGTGCCAGTTCAGGGGGCTTTTTTTACGAGCAGTACTTC. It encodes CASSGGFFYEQYF.

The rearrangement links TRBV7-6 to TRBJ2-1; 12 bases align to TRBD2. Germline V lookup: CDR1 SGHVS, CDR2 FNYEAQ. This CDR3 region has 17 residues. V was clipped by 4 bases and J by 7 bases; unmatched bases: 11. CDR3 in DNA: TGTGCCAGCAGCTCGTCCCTTCTAGCGGGGGGGCGAAATGAGCAGTTCTTC. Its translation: CASSSSLLAGGRNEQFF.

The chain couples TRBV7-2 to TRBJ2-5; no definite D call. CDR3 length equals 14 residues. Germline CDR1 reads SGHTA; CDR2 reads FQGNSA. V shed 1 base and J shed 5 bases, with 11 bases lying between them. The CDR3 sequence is CASSLGVGSETQYF. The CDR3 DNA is TGTGCCAGCAGCTTAGGAGTCGGTTCGGAGACCCAGTACTTC.